Described below is a single T cell receptor beta chain sequence and its context. The antigen is undetermined. From germline, CDR1 is MNHNY and CDR2 SVGAGI (reference sequence). The CDR3 totals 16 residues. V lost 0 bases and J lost 4, with 12 bases in between. A CD45RA+ naive subset and a CD45RA-negative memory subset were split from CD4+ cells. Replicate sorted-subset PCRs were loaded with 150 to 250 ng DNA, tens of thousands of T cell genomes. The repertoire was sequenced with immunoSEQ multiplex PCR; TCRdb's copy has only in-frame clones and lacks some. The sample has about 2.3 million clones; 85% to 95% are singletons. These data belong to a study of shared clonotypes between healthy human individuals. The study's findings and limits: A handful of donors held about 5% of naive CD4 clonotypes in common. Represented genetic and exposure-history diversity was restricted by having few donors.

The sample was naive CD4+ T cells from PBMCs. Specified subset: CD45RA+ positively selected. The chain recombines TRBV6-6 with TRBJ1-4; D possibly corresponds to TRBD1 (5 bases). This clonotype originated in a man younger than 30 in good health. Some clones in this sample may be carry-over from other donors' samples. The CDR3 reads CASSYSGGGGNEKLFF. Here the CDR3 DNA reads TGTGCCAGCAGTTACTCGGGGGGAGGTGGTAATGAAAAACTGTTTTTT.